The 18 T cell receptor beta chains in this list originate from one sample, sequenced in a study of siplizumab effects on memory and regulatory T cells. TCRdb keeps only in-frame clones here, not all; method: immunoSEQ multiplex PCR. Of around 100,000 clones in the sample, 94% are singletons; the top ten hold 0.55% to 0.65%. Source material: Tregs sorted from blood. The source is a human donor in good health.

This clone has just one count. The chain couples TRBV18 to TRBJ2-2; the match to TRBD2 covers 7 bases. The germline V gene encodes CDR1 KGHSH and CDR2 LQKENI. This CDR3 has 15 amino acids. Germline trimming cut 2 bases from V and 4 bases from J; bases unmatched to any gene: 4. CDR3 DNA sequence: TGTGCCAGCTCACCAGCGGGAGTTGGCACCGGGGAGCTGTTTTTT. This encodes CASSPAGVGTGELFF. Based on the CDR3 plus reference TRBV18 and TRBJ2-2, the full variable domain is NAGVMQNPRHLVRRRGQEARLRCSPMKGHSHVYWYRQLPEEGLKFMVYLQKENIIDESGMPKERFSAEFPKEGPSILRIQQVVRGDSAAYFCASSPAGVGTGELFFGEGSRLTVL.

The genes are TRBV5-1 and TRBJ2-7, with a tentative D call TRBD1 (5 bases). The germline V gene encodes CDR1 SGHRS and CDR2 YFSETQ. The length of the CDR3 is 14 residues. V was pared by 0 bases and J by 2 bases, with 9 bases between. The CDR3 DNA reads as TGCGCCAGCAGCTTGGGTTCAGGGACCTACGAGCAGTACTTC. Encoded protein: CASSLGSGTYEQYF.

The V and J genes are TRBV11-3 and TRBJ2-1; D ambiguous. Per germline, CDR1 SGHNT and CDR2 YENEEA. The length of the CDR3 is 13 residues. V was cut by 5 bases and J by 8 bases, with 13 bases left in between. This CDR3 reads CASSPSLGYEQFF. CDR3 DNA sequence: TGTGCCAGCAGCCCCAGCCTGGGGTATGAGCAGTTCTTC.

The chain couples TRBV7-2 to TRBJ2-7; perhaps TRBD1 as D (6 bases). Trimming left V 3 bases short and J 2 bases short, with 8 bases between. Germline values: CDR1 SGHTA, CDR2 FQGNSA. The CDR3 has 13 residues. This CDR3 is CASSFRGPYEQYF. In DNA, the CDR3 is TGTGCCAGCAGCTTCAGGGGCCCCTACGAGCAGTACTTC.

The gene calls are TRBV5-1 and TRBJ1-3; unclear D gene. CDR3 size: 14 residues. V gave up 2 bases and J gave up 0 bases, with 6 bases separating them. Germline loops: CDR1 SGHRS, CDR2 YFSETQ. The CDR3 bases are TGCGCCAGCAGCTTTTTCAGCTCTGGAAACACCATATATTTT. Its protein is CASSFFSSGNTIYF.

This sequence joins TRBV7-2 and TRBJ2-7; 8 bases match TRBD1. There are 14 residues in the CDR3. Unmatched junction bases numbered 3, after V lost 0 bases and J lost 5 bases. Germline V lookup: CDR1 SGHTA, CDR2 FQGNSA. In nucleotides, the CDR3 is TGTGCCAGCAGCTTAGCGGGACAGGTCCACGAGCAGTACTTC. It codes for CASSLAGQVHEQYF.

The V call is TRBV7-3, the J call TRBJ2-1; the match to TRBD1 covers 8 bases. The CDR3 loop spans 13 amino acids. Trimming at V came to 5 bases and at J to 9 bases, leaving 6 bases not matched to a gene. The germline CDR1 and CDR2 sequences are SGHTA and FQGTGA. The CDR3 is CASSTGTGFEQFF. The CDR3 coding sequence is TGTGCCAGCAGCACAGGGACAGGCTTTGAGCAGTTCTTC.

J is TRBJ2-3 and V is TRBV5-1; D possibly matches TRBD1 or TRBD2 (6 bases each). This CDR3 comprises 15 residues. Germline V CDR1 and CDR2: SGHRS, YFSETQ. V was cut by 0 bases and J by 2 bases, with 10 bases left in between. DNA for the CDR3: TGCGCCAGCAGCTTGGCGGGGGCTTCCACAGATACGCAGTATTTT. Translation: CASSLAGASTDTQYF.

The chain joins TRBV6-6 to TRBJ2-2, with 7 bases lining up with TRBD1. The CDR3 sequence is 16 residues long. In germline, CDR1 is MNHNY, CDR2 SVGAGI (reference sequence). The J segment lost 7 bases and the V segment lost 0 bases, leaving 8 bases of the junction unmatched. The CDR3 spells CASSYSMQGGGGELFF. DNA for the CDR3: TGTGCCAGCAGTTACTCGATGCAAGGGGGCGGCGGGGAGCTGTTTTTT.

The chain joins TRBV29-1 to TRBJ2-1; TRBD2 might be the D (7 bases). CDR1 and CDR2 from the germline V gene are SQVTM and ANQGSEA. V dropped 5 bases and J dropped 4 bases, with 15 bases sitting between them. This CDR3 has 14 amino acids. The CDR3 DNA follows: TGCAGCGTTATAGTGGGGGGGCTATACAATGAGCAGTTCTTC. Residues: CSVIVGGLYNEQFF.

The chain couples TRBV28 to TRBJ1-4; the match to TRBD1 covers 7 bases. This CDR3 has 14 residues. Germline V gives CDR1 MDHEN, CDR2 SYDVKM. J lost 8 bases, V lost 6 bases, and 9 bases had no gene match. The CDR3: CASRTMVQGEKLFF. The CDR3 DNA is TGTGCCAGCAGGACCATGGTACAGGGGGAAAAACTGTTTTTT.

The chain joins TRBV5-4 to TRBJ2-1, with D tentatively TRBD1 (6 bases). CDR3 length: 19 residues. The V end lost 1 base, the J end lost 4 bases, and 24 bases lay between the germline ends. In germline, CDR1 is SGHNT, CDR2 YYREEE (reference sequence). The CDR3 spells CASSLHWLTGDRLYNEQFF. CDR3 sequence (DNA): TGTGCCAGCAGCTTGCACTGGTTGACAGGTGATCGTCTTTACAATGAGCAGTTCTTC.

J is TRBJ1-1 and V is TRBV2; D might be TRBD1 (5 bases). The germline CDR1 and CDR2 sequences are SNHLY and FYNNEI. The CDR3 sequence is 14 residues long. Trimming shortened V by 2 bases and J by 2 bases, and 9 bases separated the two germline ends. CDR3 amino acids: CASSEFGGNTEAFF. CDR3 nucleotides: TGTGCCAGCAGTGAATTCGGGGGTAACACTGAAGCTTTCTTT.

The chain links TRBV7-9 to TRBJ1-2; D not resolved. Looked up from germline, CDR1 is SEHNR and CDR2 is FQNEAQ (reference sequence). The V and J ends lost 2 bases and 5 bases respectively, with 9 bases between them. This CDR3 has 13 amino acids. CDR3 in DNA: TGTGCCAGCAGCTTATCTAGCGGTTATGGCTACACCTTC. Translated, it gives CASSLSSGYGYTF. Variable domain in full (rest from reference TRBV7-9 and TRBJ1-2): DTGVSQNPRHKITKRGQNVTFRCDPISEHNRLYWYRQTLGQGPEFLTYFQNEAQLEKSRLLSDRFSAERPKGSFSTLEIQRTEQGDSAMYLCASSLSSGYGYTFGSGTRLTVV.

The chain has TRBV7-9 and TRBJ1-1; the D is unclear. The CDR3 is 15 residues long. V lost 3 bases to trimming and J lost 3 bases, with 14 bases between them. Germline values: CDR1 SEHNR, CDR2 FQNEAQ (reference sequence). CDR3 in DNA: TGTGCCAGCAGCTTGCGGCTACGGAGGGACACTGAAGCTTTCTTT. This gives the protein CASSLRLRRDTEAFF.

The sample holds one count of this clone. The chain links TRBV30 to TRBJ2-7; no definite D call. The V gene lost 4 bases and the J gene lost 6 bases, with 13 bases spanning the gap. CDR1 GTSNPN and CDR2 SVGIG come from the germline V gene (reference sequence). CDR3 size: 12 residues. This CDR3 reads CAWTSGSGEQYF. CDR3 coding DNA: TGTGCCTGGACTAGTGGATCGGGCGAGCAGTACTTC.

The V gene is TRBV6-5, the J gene TRBJ2-5; 11 nucleotides match TRBD1. The V and J ends lost 0 bases and 9 bases, in that order; junction bases with no gene match: 3. Germline CDR1 and CDR2: MNHEY and SVGAGI. The CDR3 sequence is 14 residues long. The DNA of the CDR3 is TGTGCCAGCAGTTACTCGGGACAGGGGGGTTCCCAGTACTTC. This gives the protein CASSYSGQGGSQYF.

The rearrangement links TRBV27 to TRBJ2-1; 10 bases are shared with TRBD2. The CDR3 spans 17 residues. The junction had 5 bases not matched to a gene; V was cut back by 0 bases and J by 3 bases. Looked up from germline, CDR1 is MNHEY and CDR2 is SMNVEV (reference sequence). The CDR3 region has the DNA TGTGCCAGCAGTTTATCTCTCCTAGCGGGAGACTACAATGAGCAGTTCTTC. Translating gives CASSLSLLAGDYNEQFF.